The 26 T cell receptor beta chains presented below share a single source sample, sequenced in a study of blood T cell repertoires in COVID-19. Measured with immunoSEQ multiplex PCR; TCRdb has only the in-frame clones, and not every one. Altogether over 95,000 clones are present, approximately 80% being singletons, with the ten largest covering roughly 8%. Sequenced input: peripheral blood. Receptors were obtained from a woman aged 40 to 50 with acute or convalescent COVID-19.

The J gene is TRBJ2-5, the V gene TRBV6-2 or TRBV6-3; 9 bases are shared with TRBD2. From germline, CDR1 is MNHEY and CDR2 SVGEGT. The CDR3 has 15 amino acids. The V and J ends lost 6 bases and 3 bases, in that order; junction bases with no gene match: 8. The CDR3 bases are TGTGCCAGCAGCTCCGGGGTAGCGGGGGAAGAGACCCAGTACTTC. Translating it yields CASSSGVAGEETQYF.

This chain uses TRBV29-1 with TRBJ2-7, with D maybe TRBD1 (6 bases). CDR1 SQVTM and CDR2 ANQGSEA come from the germline V gene. The CDR3 covers 13 residues. V gave up 4 bases and J gave up 5 bases, with 15 bases separating them. CDR3 in amino acids: CSVARQGSNEQYF. DNA for the CDR3: TGCAGCGTTGCGCGGCAGGGGTCCAACGAGCAGTACTTC.

V and J are TRBV7-2 and TRBJ1-5; D gene uncertain. Per the germline V gene, CDR1 is SGHTA and CDR2 is FQGNSA. The ends were cut back, 1 base at V and 4 bases at J, with 5 bases in the middle. The CDR3 consists of 13 residues. CDR3 amino acids: CASSLEENQPQHF. Written as DNA, the CDR3 is TGTGCCAGCAGCTTAGAAGAGAATCAGCCCCAGCATTTT.

In its sample, this clone was seen once. The CDR3 region is CASSRFGQGLGEKLFF. The CDR3 region has the DNA TGTGCCAGCAGCAGATTCGGCCAGGGACTAGGAGAAAAACTGTTTTTT. The chain recombines TRBV5-5 with TRBJ1-4; weak D call: TRBD1 (5 bases). V shed 4 bases and J shed 8 bases, with 21 bases lying between them. The germline V gene has CDR1 SGHKS and CDR2 YYEKEE (reference sequence). The CDR3 runs 16 residues.

This clone showed up just a few times. The chain recombines TRBV19 with TRBJ1-4; 8 bases map to TRBD1. CDR1 is LNHDA and CDR2 is SQIVND in the germline V gene (reference sequence). The CDR3 totals 14 residues. Trimming at V came to 6 bases and at J to 5 bases, leaving 5 bases not matched to a gene. The CDR3 bases are TGTGCCAGTAGCCGGGACAGGTCAAATGAAAAACTGTTTTTT. Its protein product is CASSRDRSNEKLFF.

The count of this clone is one. This sequence joins TRBV30 and TRBJ1-3, with D maybe TRBD1 (6 bases). CDR1 and CDR2 from the germline V gene are GTSNPN and SVGIG (reference sequence). This CDR3 is 14 amino acids long. V shed 2 bases and J shed 4 bases, with 12 bases lying between them. For the CDR3, the DNA is TGTGCCTGGAGTACCCCGACAGGAGGAAACACCATATATTTT. It codes for CAWSTPTGGNTIYF.

The V gene is TRBV3-1 (or the pseudogene TRBV3-2), the J gene TRBJ2-3; TRBD2 agrees at 10 bases. The V gene end was trimmed by 4 bases and the J gene end by 2 bases; junction bases not matched to a gene: 9. The CDR3 consists of 17 residues. Germline loops: CDR1 LGHDT, CDR2 YNNKEL (reference sequence). The CDR3 loop reads CASSLRASGRTTDTQYF. For the CDR3, the DNA is TGTGCCAGCAGCCTCCGTGCTAGCGGGAGAACCACAGATACGCAGTATTTT.

This clone was seen a few times. This sequence joins TRBV15 and TRBJ2-1, with D maybe TRBD1 (6 bases). The CDR3 consists of 15 residues. The germline gives CDR1 LNHNV, CDR2 YYDKDF (reference sequence). Trimming removed 3 bases from V and 2 bases from J, with 11 bases in between. This chain's CDR3 is CATSSQGSTYNEQFF. The CDR3 nucleotides read TGTGCCACCAGCAGTCAGGGGTCTACCTACAATGAGCAGTTCTTC. Looking up the rest from reference TRBV15 and TRBJ2-1 gives the full variable domain: DAMVIQNPRYQVTQFGKPVTLSCSQTLNHNVMYWYQQKSSQAPKLLFHYYDKDFNNEADTPDNFQSRRPNTSFCFLDIRSPGLGDTAMYLCATSSQGSTYNEQFFGPGTRLTVL.

V is TRBV5-8 and J is TRBJ1-2; no clear D. Germline CDR1 reads SGHTS; CDR2 reads YDEGEE. Deletions cut 0 bases from V and 8 bases from J, with 11 bases between. This CDR3 comprises 13 residues. The CDR3 region is CASSLVAGRGYTF. As DNA, the CDR3 is TGTGCCAGCAGCTTGGTGGCCGGGAGAGGCTACACCTTC. Together with reference TRBV5-8 and TRBJ1-2, the CDR3 gives the full variable domain: EAGVTQSPTHLIKTRGQQATLRCSPISGHTSVYWYQQALGLGLQFLLWYDEGEERNRGNFPPRFSGRQFPNYSSELNVNALELEDSALYLCASSLVAGRGYTFGSGTRLTVV.

This chain uses TRBV7-2 with TRBJ2-5, with 10 positions matching TRBD2. J gave up 2 bases and V 5 bases, and 2 bases lay outside the gene matches. CDR3 length: 14 residues. Looked up from germline, CDR1 is SGHTA and CDR2 is FQGNSA. CDR3 bases: TGTGCCAGCAGCCTACTAGCGGGGCAAGAGACCCAGTACTTC. Translating it yields CASSLLAGQETQYF.

The chain has TRBV6-5 and TRBJ2-7, with 9 bases identical to TRBD1. The trim removed 1 base at V and 4 bases at J, leaving 8 bases unmatched. This CDR3 spans 16 amino acids. Germline values: CDR1 MNHEY, CDR2 SVGAGI. The DNA for the CDR3 is TGTGCCAGCAGTTACTGGACAGGGGATGGTGGGTACGAGCAGTACTTC. Amino acids: CASSYWTGDGGYEQYF.

The chain carries TRBV4-1 and TRBJ2-1; TRBD2 agrees at 12 bases. Germline lookup yields CDR1 MGHRA and CDR2 YSYEKL. The CDR3 sequence is 15 residues long. V lost 3 bases to trimming and J lost 5 bases; unmatched junction nucleotides: 2. In nucleotides, the CDR3 is TGCGCCAGCAGCCACCTAGCGGGGGGGAACAATGAGCAGTTCTTC. It codes for CASSHLAGGNNEQFF.

The V gene is TRBV6-1, the J gene TRBJ2-7; D uncertain. Germline values: CDR1 MNHNS, CDR2 SASEGT. The CDR3 is 13 residues long. V was trimmed by 1 base and J by 3 bases, leaving 7 bases between them. The CDR3, as DNA: TGTGCCAGCAGTGAAGAATTCTACTACGAGCAGTACTTC. This codes for CASSEEFYYEQYF.

J is TRBJ1-4 and V is TRBV30; 9 bases fit TRBD1. V shed 3 bases, J shed 8 bases, and the junction held 10 bases outside the gene matches. CDR3 length equals 15 residues. Germline assignment: CDR1 GTSNPN and CDR2 SVGIG (reference sequence). The CDR3 sequence: CAWSRGTGLQEKLFF. CDR3 DNA sequence: TGTGCCTGGAGCCGCGGGACAGGGCTTCAAGAAAAACTGTTTTTT.

This chain links TRBV18 with TRBJ2-3; the match to TRBD2 covers 9 bases. Germline-derived CDR1 and CDR2 are KGHSH and LQKENI. The J segment lost 2 bases and the V segment lost 3 bases, leaving 3 bases of the junction unmatched. The CDR3 is 15 amino acids. Here the CDR3 reads CASSPLAGSTDTQYF. Written as DNA, the CDR3 is TGTGCCAGCTCACCCCTAGCGGGGTCCACAGATACGCAGTATTTT.

J is TRBJ2-2 and V is TRBV5-4; 9 bases align to TRBD2. Per the germline V gene, CDR1 is SGHNT and CDR2 is YYREEE (reference sequence). CDR3 length equals 17 residues. V was clipped by 0 bases and J by 4 bases; unmatched bases: 7. The CDR3 DNA is TGTGCCAGCAGCTTGGCAGGCGGGGGGGCTGTCACCGGGGAGCTGTTTTTT. It yields the protein CASSLAGGGAVTGELFF.

The rearrangement joins TRBV5-4 to TRBJ1-3, with 8 bases that match TRBD1. The CDR3 loop spans 15 amino acids. The V gene's germline CDR1 is SGHNT and CDR2 YYREEE (reference sequence). V lost 4 bases to trimming and J lost 2 bases; unmatched junction nucleotides: 5. CDR3 nucleotides: TGTGCCAGCAGCCGACAGGGGATGGCTGGAAACACCATATATTTT. It specifies CASSRQGMAGNTIYF.

About this clone itself: The identical CDR3 is also encoded by other nucleotide sequences in the sample. V usage is TRBV11-2 and J usage is TRBJ2-7, with D unresolved. V was cut by 1 base and J by 3 bases, with 10 bases left in between. This CDR3 is built from 14 residues. Germline V gene data show CDR1 as SGHAT and CDR2 as FQNNGV. CDR3 in amino acids: CASSLGFSSYEQYF. DNA of the CDR3: TGTGCCAGCAGCTTAGGGTTTTCCAGCTACGAGCAGTACTTC.

The chain has TRBV7-2 and TRBJ2-1, with TRBD2 matching 9 bases. Germline lookup yields CDR1 SGHTA and CDR2 FQGNSA. With V trimmed by 1 base and J by 4 bases, 11 bases remained unmatched. This CDR3 comprises 18 residues. In DNA form, the CDR3 reads TGTGCCAGCAGCTTAGTACCACCAGGCGGGGGGGGGTACAATGAGCAGTTCTTC. Amino acids: CASSLVPPGGGGYNEQFF.

V usage is TRBV9 and J usage is TRBJ2-1; the match to TRBD2 covers 13 bases. The CDR3 sequence is 15 residues long. Germline values: CDR1 SGDLS, CDR2 YYNGEE. The V segment lost 4 bases and the J segment 10 bases; nucleotides outside the gene matches: 8. The CDR3 loop reads CASSLGLAGEREQFF. Here the CDR3 DNA reads TGTGCCAGCAGCTTAGGACTAGCGGGGGAGCGGGAGCAGTTCTTC. Filled out from reference TRBV9 and TRBJ2-1, the complete variable domain reads DSGVTQTPKHLITATGQRVTLRCSPRSGDLSVYWYQQSLDQGLQFLIQYYNGEERAKGNILERFSAQQFPDLHSELNLSSLELGDSALYFCASSLGLAGEREQFFGPGTRLTVL.

This clone was detected once. V and J are TRBV6-5 and TRBJ2-3; D unresolved. Trimming took 3 bases from V and 3 from J, leaving 16 bases between them. The CDR3 is 16 amino acids. Germline lookup yields CDR1 MNHEY and CDR2 SVGAGI. In DNA form, the CDR3 reads TGTGCCAGCAGTTATTCTATAGGCGGTCGGACAGATACGCAGTATTTT. As protein: CASSYSIGGRTDTQYF.

This sequence joins TRBV18 and TRBJ2-5, with 8 positions matching TRBD2. In germline, CDR1 is KGHSH, CDR2 LQKENI. J lost 5 bases, V lost 4 bases, and 3 bases had no gene match. CDR3 length: 13 residues. The DNA for the CDR3 is TGTGCCAGCTCACATCCGGGGGGGGAGACCCAGTACTTC. This gives the protein CASSHPGGETQYF.

V usage is TRBV5-1 and J usage is TRBJ2-2; no reliable D call. In germline, CDR1 is SGHRS, CDR2 YFSETQ. The CDR3 runs 15 residues. Trimming left V 1 base short and J 1 base short, with 8 bases between. CDR3 bases: TGCGCCAGCAGCTTGTCCCGCAGGAACACCGGGGAGCTGTTTTTT. The encoded protein is CASSLSRRNTGELFF.

This clone has a single count. In the same sample, other DNA sequences code for this CDR3. V gene TRBV7-2 combines with J gene TRBJ1-2, with TRBD1 matching over 8 bases. The germline gives CDR1 SGHTA, CDR2 FQGNSA. After removal of 0 bases from V and 2 bases from J, the junction contained 5 bases not matched to a gene. The CDR3 runs to 16 residues. The CDR3 DNA reads TGTGCCAGCAGCTTAGCAGGACAGGGAGGGAACTATGGCTACACCTTC. Its translation: CASSLAGQGGNYGYTF. The whole variable domain, filled in from reference TRBV7-2 and TRBJ1-2, reads GAGVSQSPSNKVTEKGKDVELRCDPISGHTALYWYRQSLGQGLEFLIYFQGNSAPDKSGLPSDRFSAERTGGSVSTLTIQRTQQEDSAVYLCASSLAGQGGNYGYTFGSGTRLTVV.

The chain combines TRBV6-5 with TRBJ1-1, with 9 bases identical to TRBD1. V shed 7 bases and J 3 bases; nucleotides not matched to a gene: 6. This CDR3 has 14 residues. CDR1 and CDR2 (germline): MNHEY, SVGAGI. CDR3 residues: CASNPGTGHTEAFF. The CDR3 DNA sequence: TGTGCCAGCAACCCCGGGACAGGGCACACTGAAGCTTTCTTT.

The chain uses TRBV4-3 and TRBJ2-3, with 7 positions matching TRBD2. There are 16 residues in the CDR3. J was trimmed by 1 base and V by 0 bases; bases with no gene match: 4. Germline assignment: CDR1 LGHNA and CDR2 YSLEER. This CDR3 is CASSQDRGGGTDTQYF. CDR3 DNA sequence: TGCGCCAGCAGCCAAGATCGCGGGGGTGGCACAGATACGCAGTATTTT.